One T cell receptor beta chain is described in this entry. Its antigen remains unidentified. Per-base qualities were not stored, and no clone one base away is much larger. The goal of deep resolution MiSeq sequencing was a depth between 1 in 1 million and 1 in 200,000 T cells, and coverage averaged 10x per clonotype. The immunoSEQ hsTCRB Kit was used to generate TCR beta libraries. For the original study's pipeline: The data were analyzed with ImmunoSEQ Analyzer and ImmunoSEQ Data Assistant, and V, D and J gene assignments followed IMGT definitions. Clonality, which ranges from 0 to 1, was calculated by subtracting the normalized Shannon entropy of productive rearrangement frequencies from one. Only overrepresented clonotypes making up at least 0.05% of each patient's repertoire were included in the public clonotype analysis. Fewer than 15 age-matched healthy donor repertoires from immuneACCESS served as clonality controls. TCRdb provides this immuneACCESS table in a form limited to in-frame rearrangements. Some clones are lacking; in checked studies, under half of them reflect an unresolved V gene, and why the rest are absent is not known. For V, J and clone size, that table is used; D and trimming come from the DNA. This sample gives approximately 210,000 clones in total; over 60% of them show up just once. Of the sample, about an eighth is held by the ten largest clones.

Trimming takes 4 bases from V and 4 bases from J, and the germline ends sit 11 bases apart. The CDR3 goes from the cysteine to the phenylalanine over 13 residues. Of the read, only the CDR3 DNA is kept; its 39 bases are in frame from base 1. CDR1 and CDR2 were assigned from the germline V gene as SGDLS and YYNGEE. The sample belongs to a study of cytotoxic CD8 clonotypes in ibrutinib-treated CLL (dated by TCRdb to 2020 to 2022). For context, the study as a whole: The cohort included about 15 treatment-naive and approximately eleven relapsed/refractory patients; under 18 were IGHV unmutated. Responses were partial in about 25 patients and complete in 2; after median about 70 months follow-up, some 14 stayed in remission and 12 progressed. Samples at response were collected after a median of 12 months of treatment, with a range of about 6 to 40 months. Samples averaged roughly 280,000 productive templates and more than 85,000 productive rearrangements. Of the 86 participants in the trial, about two dozen had longitudinal samples available. Cryopreserved peripheral blood mononuclear cells were collected before treatment, at response, and at either disease progression or sustained remission. Every sample from remission and from progressive disease was obtained while the patients were still on ibrutinib. General conclusions and limits of the study: Baseline clonality was found to be higher than that of age-matched healthy donors and was strongly correlated with circulating CD8+ T-cell counts. An increase in clonality was observed at ibrutinib response, with clonality remaining stable during sustained remission and falling back toward baseline at progression. Sampling times were not matched between sustained-remission and progressing patients, and lymph node repertoires were not studied. Public clonotypes were found to be uncommon and were observed to contract or remain stable during treatment; the increase in clonality was shown to reflect expansion of private clonotypes at ibrutinib response.

The time point label here, explained by the study, means: roughly 25 months on ibrutinib. For TCR beta library preparation, 2 to 2.5 micrograms of genomic DNA were isolated from cryopreserved PBMCs. High-throughput TCR beta sequencing was performed on longitudinal blood samples from CLL patients receiving ibrutinib monotherapy. The patients were enrolled in a single-center, open-label phase 2 trial of ibrutinib monotherapy. The source is a human donor with chronic lymphocytic leukemia. This sequence uses TRBV9 and TRBJ1-2; the D gene remains uncertain. Material: PBMCs, obtained after 24 months of ibrutinib treatment. The DNA reads TGTGCCAGCAGCTTGGACGGCCGCTATGGCTACACCTTC. It encodes CASSLDGRYGYTF.